Here is one T cell receptor (beta chain) with its context. This CDR3 is 15 amino acids long. Germline lookup yields CDR1 SGHTA and CDR2 FQGNSA. With 1 base removed from V and 0 bases from J, the gap between germline ends came to 8 bases. The entry originates in a study of early T cells in non-severe SARS-CoV-2 infection. Individual cDNA molecules were tagged with unique molecular identifiers. TCRdb itself ran the 5' RACE reads through MiXCR, one entry per CDR3 protein. The table has about 92,000 distinct CDR3 sequences, about 15% seen once. The chain employs TRBV7-2 and TRBJ2-3, with D unclear. The sequenced material came from whole blood. The source of this sequence is an adult who was a healthcare worker with PCR-confirmed SARS-CoV-2 infection or an uninfected control (not recorded which). The CDR3, as DNA: TGTGCCAGCAGCTTAGATGACTCTAGCACAGATACGCAGTATTTT. This gives the protein CASSLDDSSTDTQYF.